One sample yielded the 13 T cell receptor beta chains listed below, sequenced in a study of blood T cells in healthy people across ages. Sample-barcoded 5' priming and a J-beta primer mix drove a second PCR of about 7 to 11 cycles. TCRdb independently ran MiXCR on the 5' RACE reads; one entry per CDR3 protein. Among about 1,000,000 distinct CDR3 sequences listed, less than 50% were seen once. Sequences were obtained from blood. Source of these receptors: a woman between 55 and 75 years old in good health.

With regard to this clonotype: A read error may account for a junction end that differs from germline. The gene calls are TRBV20-1 and TRBJ2-3; D is perhaps TRBD1 or TRBD2 (5 bases each). Germline-derived CDR1 and CDR2 are DFQATT and SNEGSKA (reference sequence). The CDR3 length is 13 residues. The CDR3 here is CSGGIGTQDTRYF. The CDR3 coding sequence is TGCAGTGGGGGAATAGGGACCCAAGATACGCGGTATTTT.

This chain joins TRBV5-1 and TRBJ1-2; unclear D gene. This CDR3 comprises 16 residues. Germline V gives CDR1 SGHRS, CDR2 YFSETQ. Trimming cost V 0 bases and J 5 bases, with 17 bases left between them. The CDR3 bases are TGCGCCAGCAGCTTGGAGATCCGCACAGCCCTTTATGGCTACACCTTC. The encoded protein is CASSLEIRTALYGYTF.

This clonotype was counted between two and nine times. The V gene is TRBV13, the J gene TRBJ2-7; tentative D call: TRBD1 (6 bases). V was cut by 10 bases and J by 4 bases, with 17 bases left in between. Germline CDR1 reads PRHDT; CDR2 reads FYEKMQ (reference sequence). The CDR3 consists of 13 residues. CDR3 bases: TGTGCCACCCGGAAACAGGGCTCGTACGAGCAGTACTTC. Protein: CATRKQGSYEQYF.

The chain links TRBV28 to TRBJ2-1; 13 bases align to TRBD2. J was trimmed by 7 bases and V by 7 bases; bases with no gene match: 16. The CDR3 runs to 18 residues. Germline V gene lookup returns CDR1 MDHEN and CDR2 SYDVKM. This CDR3 is CASITHRLAGGLGNEQFF. CDR3 DNA: TGTGCCAGCATCACCCACAGACTAGCGGGAGGCCTCGGGAATGAGCAGTTCTTC.

A single count supports this clonotype. The chain is built from TRBV11-3 and TRBJ1-3; 7 nucleotides agree with TRBD1. In germline, CDR1 is SGHNT, CDR2 YENEEA. The CDR3 sequence is 14 residues long. After removal of 4 bases from V and 4 bases from J, the junction contained 4 bases not matched to a gene. The CDR3 protein is CASSSTGLGNTIYF. The CDR3 region has the DNA TGTGCCAGCAGCTCGACAGGGCTCGGAAACACCATATATTTT.

The chain uses TRBV5-5 and TRBJ2-7, with D perhaps TRBD1 (5 bases). The CDR3 runs 18 residues. V was cut by 2 bases and J by 0 bases, with 21 bases left in between. The germline V gene encodes CDR1 SGHKS and CDR2 YYEKEE (reference sequence). The CDR3 coding sequence is TGTGCCAGCAGCTTCGATTCCCCACAGGACCTTAGCTCCTACGAGCAGTACTTC. Amino acid sequence: CASSFDSPQDLSSYEQYF.

The V call is TRBV28, the J call TRBJ1-1; D is perhaps TRBD1 (6 bases). Germline V gene data show CDR1 as MDHEN and CDR2 as SYDVKM. With 2 bases removed from V and 3 bases from J, the gap between germline ends came to 13 bases. CDR3 length: 15 residues. In nucleotides, the CDR3 is TGTGCCAGCAGTTTAGGGGGGCAGACGTACACTGAAGCTTTCTTT. It codes for CASSLGGQTYTEAFF.

The rearrangement links TRBV2 to TRBJ1-2; D remains ambiguous. Germline assignment: CDR1 SNHLY and CDR2 FYNNEI. The CDR3 has 12 residues. V was shortened by 5 bases and J by 2 bases, with 6 bases between the two germline ends. CDR3 sequence (DNA): TGTGCCAGCAGTAGAGAGAACTATGGCTACACCTTC. Translated, it gives CASSRENYGYTF.

This clonotype was counted only a few times. The chain joins TRBV20-1 to TRBJ2-1; 10 positions match TRBD2. Looked up from germline, CDR1 is DFQATT and CDR2 is SNEGSKA (reference sequence). Unmatched junction bases numbered 10, after V lost 0 bases and J lost 8 bases. This CDR3 is 16 amino acids long. CDR3 region: CSARDHSGRALDEQFF. CDR3 coding DNA: TGCAGTGCTAGAGATCACAGCGGGAGGGCCTTGGATGAGCAGTTCTTC.

This clonotype was counted between two and nine times. The chain recombines TRBV12-3 or TRBV12-4 with TRBJ2-7, with D possibly being TRBD2 (6 bases). The CDR3 length is 15 residues. Trimming took off 1 base at V and 1 base at J, with 11 bases between the two ends. DNA of the CDR3: TGTGCCAGCAGTTTAGACGGGAGCTTATCCTACGAGCAGTACTTC. Amino acids: CASSLDGSLSYEQYF.

The V and J genes are TRBV9 and TRBJ2-1, with 9 bases fitting TRBD2. The last part of the DNA fits TRBJ2-7 better; the J call may be wrong. The CDR3 length is 16 residues. Germline CDR1 SGDLS, CDR2 YYNGEE. CDR3: CASSASGREGYNEQYF. The DNA of the CDR3 is TGTGCCAGCAGCGCCTCCGGGCGGGAGGGCTACAATGAGCAGTACTTC.

Many counts were recorded for this clonotype. The chain recombines TRBV29-1 with TRBJ1-1; a possible D gene is TRBD1 (6 bases). In germline, CDR1 is SQVTM, CDR2 ANQGSEA. This CDR3 has 15 amino acids. V lost 3 bases and J 5 bases, leaving 19 bases between the germline ends. The CDR3 region is CSVDTPVGRGTEAFF. The CDR3 nucleotides are TGCAGCGTTGACACCCCCGTGGGCAGGGGAACTGAAGCTTTCTTT. Based on the CDR3 plus reference TRBV29-1 and TRBJ1-1, the full variable domain is SAVISQKPSRDICQRGTSLTIQCQVDSQVTMMFWYRQQPGQSLTLIATANQGSEATYESGFVIDKFPISRPNLTFSTLTVSNMSPEDSSIYLCSVDTPVGRGTEAFFGQGTRLTVV.

CDR3 amino acids: CASSEQANEKLFF. The DNA for the CDR3 is TGTGCCAGCAGTGAGCAGGCTAATGAAAAACTGTTTTTT. V gene TRBV25-1 combines with J gene TRBJ1-4; no clear D gene. Deletions cut 3 bases from V and 3 bases from J, with 5 bases between. In germline, CDR1 is MGHDK, CDR2 SYGVNS. This CDR3 is 13 amino acids long.